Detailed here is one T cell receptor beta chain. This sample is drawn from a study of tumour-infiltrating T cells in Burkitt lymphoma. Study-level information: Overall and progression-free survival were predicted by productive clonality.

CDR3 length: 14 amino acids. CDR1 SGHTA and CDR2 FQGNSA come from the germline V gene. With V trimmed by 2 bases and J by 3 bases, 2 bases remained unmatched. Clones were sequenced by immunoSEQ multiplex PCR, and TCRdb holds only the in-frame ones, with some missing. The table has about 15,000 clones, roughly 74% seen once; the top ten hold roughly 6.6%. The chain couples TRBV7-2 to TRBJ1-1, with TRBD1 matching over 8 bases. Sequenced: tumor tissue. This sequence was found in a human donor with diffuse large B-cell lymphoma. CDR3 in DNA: TGTGCCAGCAGCTTACAGGGGGCGGACACTGAAGCTTTCTTT. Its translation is CASSLQGADTEAFF. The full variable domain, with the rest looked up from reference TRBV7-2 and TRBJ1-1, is GAGVSQSPSNKVTEKGKDVELRCDPISGHTALYWYRQSLGQGLEFLIYFQGNSAPDKSGLPSDRFSAERTGGSVSTLTIQRTQQEDSAVYLCASSLQGADTEAFFGQGTRLTVV.